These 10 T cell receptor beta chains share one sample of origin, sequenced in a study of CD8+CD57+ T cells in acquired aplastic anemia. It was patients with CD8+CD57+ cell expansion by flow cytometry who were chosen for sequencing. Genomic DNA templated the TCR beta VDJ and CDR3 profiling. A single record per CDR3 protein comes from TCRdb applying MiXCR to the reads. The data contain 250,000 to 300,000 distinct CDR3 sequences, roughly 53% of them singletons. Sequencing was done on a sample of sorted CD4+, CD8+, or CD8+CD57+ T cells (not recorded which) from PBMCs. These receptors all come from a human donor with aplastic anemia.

CDR3 bases: TGTGCCAGCAGCCCCTACGACGGCTACGAGCAGTACTTC. Its protein is CASSPYDGYEQYF. V is TRBV7-6 and J is TRBJ2-7; no reliable D call. The CDR3 runs 13 residues. The germline V gene has CDR1 SGHVS and CDR2 FNYEAQ. V lost 5 bases to trimming and J lost 3 bases, with 11 bases between them.

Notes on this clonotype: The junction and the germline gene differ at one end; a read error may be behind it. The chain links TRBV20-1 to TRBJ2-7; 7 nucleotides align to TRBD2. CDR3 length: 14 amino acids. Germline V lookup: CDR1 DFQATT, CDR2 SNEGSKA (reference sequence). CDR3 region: CSAGDGTIAYEQYF. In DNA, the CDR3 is TGCAGTGCTGGAGATGGGACTATAGCCTACGAGCAGTACTTC.

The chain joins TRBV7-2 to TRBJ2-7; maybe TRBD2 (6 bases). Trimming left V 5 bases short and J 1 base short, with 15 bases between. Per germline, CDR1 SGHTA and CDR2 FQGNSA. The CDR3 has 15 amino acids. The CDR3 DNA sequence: TGTGCCAGCAGCCCCTCCCCTGCGGGATCCTACGAGCAGTACTTC. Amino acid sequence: CASSPSPAGSYEQYF.

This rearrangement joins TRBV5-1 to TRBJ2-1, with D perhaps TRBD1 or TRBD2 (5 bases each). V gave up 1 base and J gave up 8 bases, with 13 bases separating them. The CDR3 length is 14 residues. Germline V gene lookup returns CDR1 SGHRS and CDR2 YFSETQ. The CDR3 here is CASSLLGVGDEQFF. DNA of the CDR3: TGCGCCAGCAGCTTGTTAGGGGTGGGAGATGAGCAGTTCTTC. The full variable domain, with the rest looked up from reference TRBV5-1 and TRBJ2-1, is KAGVTQTPRYLIKTRGQQVTLSCSPISGHRSVSWYQQTPGQGLQFLFEYFSETQRNKGNFPGRFSGRQFSNSRSEMNVSTLELGDSALYLCASSLLGVGDEQFFGPGTRLTVL.

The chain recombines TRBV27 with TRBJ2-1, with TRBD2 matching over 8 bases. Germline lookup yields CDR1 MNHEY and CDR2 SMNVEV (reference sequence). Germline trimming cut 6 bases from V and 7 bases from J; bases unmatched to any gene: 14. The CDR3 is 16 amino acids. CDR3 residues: CASRRAGAVTGNEQFF. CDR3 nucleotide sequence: TGTGCCAGCAGAAGAGCGGGGGCAGTAACTGGTAATGAGCAGTTCTTC.

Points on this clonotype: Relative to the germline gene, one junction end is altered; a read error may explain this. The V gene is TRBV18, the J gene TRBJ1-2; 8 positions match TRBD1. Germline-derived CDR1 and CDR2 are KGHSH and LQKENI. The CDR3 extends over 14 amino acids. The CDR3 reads CAGSPGQGFYGYTF. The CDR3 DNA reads TGTGCCGGCTCACCAGGACAGGGATTTTATGGCTACACCTTC.

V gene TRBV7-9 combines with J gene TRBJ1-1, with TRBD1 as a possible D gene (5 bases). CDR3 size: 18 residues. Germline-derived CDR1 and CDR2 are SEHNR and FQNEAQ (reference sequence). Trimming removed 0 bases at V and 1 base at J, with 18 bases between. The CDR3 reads CASSLADSPGRRNTEAFF. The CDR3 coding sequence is TGTGCCAGCAGCTTAGCGGATTCTCCGGGACGGAGGAACACTGAAGCTTTCTTT.

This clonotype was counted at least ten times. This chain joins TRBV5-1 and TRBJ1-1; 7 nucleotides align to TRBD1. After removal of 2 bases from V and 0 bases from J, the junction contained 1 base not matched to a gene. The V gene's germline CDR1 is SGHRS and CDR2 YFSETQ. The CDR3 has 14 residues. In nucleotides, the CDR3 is TGCGCCAGCAGCTTACAGGGGATGAACACTGAAGCTTTCTTT. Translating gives CASSLQGMNTEAFF. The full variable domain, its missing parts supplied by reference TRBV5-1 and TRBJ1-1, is KAGVTQTPRYLIKTRGQQVTLSCSPISGHRSVSWYQQTPGQGLQFLFEYFSETQRNKGNFPGRFSGRQFSNSRSEMNVSTLELGDSALYLCASSLQGMNTEAFFGQGTRLTVV.

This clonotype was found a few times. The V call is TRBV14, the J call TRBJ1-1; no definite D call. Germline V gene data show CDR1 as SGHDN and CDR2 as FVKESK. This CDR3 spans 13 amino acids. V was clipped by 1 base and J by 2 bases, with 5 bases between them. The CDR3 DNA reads TGTGCCAGCAGCCAAGCGGCCAACACTGAAGCTTTCTTT. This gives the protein CASSQAANTEAFF. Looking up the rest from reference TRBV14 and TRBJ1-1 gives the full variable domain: EAGVTQFPSHSVIEKGQTVTLRCDPISGHDNLYWYRRVMGKEIKFLLHFVKESKQDESGMPNNRFLAERTGGTYSTLKVQPAELEDSGVYFCASSQAANTEAFFGQGTRLTVV.

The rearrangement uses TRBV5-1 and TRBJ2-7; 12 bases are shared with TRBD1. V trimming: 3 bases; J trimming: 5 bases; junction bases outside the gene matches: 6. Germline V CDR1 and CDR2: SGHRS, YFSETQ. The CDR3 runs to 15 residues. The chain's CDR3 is CASSWAGTGGDEQYF. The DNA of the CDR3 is TGCGCCAGCAGCTGGGCCGGGACAGGGGGCGACGAGCAGTACTTC.